Here is one T cell receptor (beta chain) with its context. Its specificity is unknown. The data belong to a study of CD8 T cells in ankylosing spondylitis. Study-wide points: Matched ankylosing spondylitis synovial fluid reportedly showed significant enrichment of disease-linked clones. As for the disease-linked clones, they showed a CD8+ phenotype and occurred at relatively low frequencies in peripheral blood. Previous work reported some of these motif variants in the synovial fluid and blood of reactive arthritis. Ankylosing spondylitis blood seemed to carry a telltale TCR beta motif made of about 8 highly homologous variants.

V lost 7 bases to trimming and J lost 2 bases; unmatched junction nucleotides: 10. This CDR3 has 16 amino acids. Germline CDR1 reads ENHRY; CDR2 reads SYGVKD. Quantitative barcoded 5'-RACE was used to prepare TCR beta libraries. TCRdb re-called the 5' RACE reads with MiXCR, one entry per CDR3 protein. The sample carries 750,000 to 850,000 distinct CDR3 sequences, 10% to 15% recorded once. This chain links TRBV10-3 with TRBJ2-3; TRBD2 agrees at 9 bases. The clonotype comes from a male donor with ankylosing spondylitis. The specimen sequenced was blood, either unsorted or a sorted T cell fraction (not recorded which). CDR3 nucleotides: TGTGCCATCACCGCCACCGGGACTAGCAACACAGATACGCAGTATTTT. It codes for CAITATGTSNTDTQYF.